This TCR beta chain was captured by sequencing in a study of graft-versus-host responses after intestinal transplantation. Clones were read by immunoSEQ multiplex PCR, and TCRdb kept only the in-frame ones, dropping some. The sample carries over 75,000 clones, around 90% recorded once. Germline lookup yields CDR1 GTSNPN and CDR2 SVGIG (reference sequence). Between the trimmed V and J ends, which lost 4 bases and 5 bases, there was a span of 9 bases. This CDR3 has 11 residues. With respect to this clone: Its antigen is not known.

V and J are TRBV30 and TRBJ2-7; D is perhaps TRBD2 (6 bases). The clonotype originates from a human donor who was the organ donor for an intestinal transplant. Here the sequenced sample was unstimulated CD8+ T cells sorted from spleen or lymph node cells, taken before transplant. CDR3 in amino acids: CAWMEGNEQYF. The CDR3 DNA is TGTGCCTGGATGGAGGGAAACGAGCAGTACTTC.